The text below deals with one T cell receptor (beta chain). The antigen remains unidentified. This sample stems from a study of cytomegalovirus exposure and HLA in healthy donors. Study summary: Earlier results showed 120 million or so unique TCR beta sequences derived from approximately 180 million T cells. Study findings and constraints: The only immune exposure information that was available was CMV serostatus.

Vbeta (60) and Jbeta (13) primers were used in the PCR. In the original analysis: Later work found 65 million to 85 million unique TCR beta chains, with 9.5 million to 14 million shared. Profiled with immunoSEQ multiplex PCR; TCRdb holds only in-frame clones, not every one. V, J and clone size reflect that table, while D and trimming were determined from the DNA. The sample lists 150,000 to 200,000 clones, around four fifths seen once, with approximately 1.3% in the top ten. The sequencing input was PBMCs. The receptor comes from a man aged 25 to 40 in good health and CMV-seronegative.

This CDR3 reads CASSPLQISGLTGELFF. DNA of the CDR3: TGTGCCAGCTCACCGCTGCAGATCTCGGGACTCACCGGGGAGCTGTTTTTT. V is TRBV18 and J is TRBJ2-2; D might be TRBD2 (6 bases). The CDR3 runs 17 residues. CDR1 KGHSH and CDR2 LQKENI come from the germline V gene. With 3 bases removed from V and 4 bases from J, the gap between germline ends came to 18 bases. Looking up the rest from reference TRBV18 and TRBJ2-2 gives the full variable domain: NAGVMQNPRHLVRRRGQEARLRCSPMKGHSHVYWYRQLPEEGLKFMVYLQKENIIDESGMPKERFSAEFPKEGPSILRIQQVVRGDSAAYFCASSPLQISGLTGELFFGEGSRLTVL.